This passage covers 9 T cell receptor beta chains from one sample sequenced in a study of cytomegalovirus exposure and HLA in healthy donors. It was with 60 Vbeta and 13 Jbeta primers that the PCR ran. TCRdb's copy holds only in-frame clones and misses some; the assay was immunoSEQ multiplex PCR. The sample includes around 92,000 clones, approximately 80% seen only once; the top ten take around 2%. The sample was PBMCs. The receptors here all came from a young man in good health and CMV-seronegative.

The gene calls are TRBV10-2 and TRBJ2-6, with a weak D call TRBD1 (6 bases). Trimming took off 9 bases at V and 0 bases at J, with 12 bases between the two ends. There are 15 residues in the CDR3. Germline-derived CDR1 and CDR2 are WSHSY and SAAADI. This CDR3 is CARGGQPSGANVLTF. CDR3 nucleotides: TGCGCCAGAGGGGGACAACCCTCTGGGGCCAACGTCCTGACTTTC.

DNA for the CDR3: TGTGCCAGTATGACAGTGAACACTGAAGCTTTCTTT. Amino acids: CASMTVNTEAFF. The V and J genes are TRBV27 and TRBJ1-1; TRBD1 is a possible D gene (5 bases). The CDR3 is 12 amino acids. Germline V gene lookup returns CDR1 MNHEY and CDR2 SMNVEV (reference sequence). V was clipped by 9 bases and J by 0 bases, with 8 bases between them.

This chain connects TRBV27 to TRBJ1-5; D gene unclear. Trimming took off 6 bases at V and 0 bases at J, with 6 bases between the two ends. This CDR3 spans 13 amino acids. The germline V gene encodes CDR1 MNHEY and CDR2 SMNVEV (reference sequence). CDR3 coding DNA: TGTGCCAGCAGCCAGGTTAGCAATCAGCCCCAGCATTTT. Protein: CASSQVSNQPQHF.

V and J are TRBV5-1 and TRBJ1-6; 10 positions match TRBD1. Germline values: CDR1 SGHRS, CDR2 YFSETQ. The CDR3 spans 16 residues. Losses at the gene ends were 0 bases for V and 10 bases for J; bases not matched to a gene: 7. The CDR3 loop reads CASSLGGQGTGSPLHF. Here the CDR3 DNA reads TGCGCCAGCAGCTTGGGGGGACAGGGGACAGGATCACCCCTCCACTTT. Looking up the rest from reference TRBV5-1 and TRBJ1-6 gives the full variable domain: KAGVTQTPRYLIKTRGQQVTLSCSPISGHRSVSWYQQTPGQGLQFLFEYFSETQRNKGNFPGRFSGRQFSNSRSEMNVSTLELGDSALYLCASSLGGQGTGSPLHFGNGTRLTVT.

As regards this clone: The same CDR3 also results from other DNA sequences found in this sample. The V call is TRBV9, the J call TRBJ2-5; 7 bases match TRBD2. Losses at the gene ends were 5 bases for V and 5 bases for J; bases not matched to a gene: 12. The CDR3 has 15 residues. Germline values: CDR1 SGDLS, CDR2 YYNGEE. The CDR3 nucleotides read TGTGCCAGCAGTGCCCACCCCGGGGAGGGGGAGACCCAGTACTTC. Translation: CASSAHPGEGETQYF.

The chain links TRBV16 to TRBJ1-2, with D perhaps TRBD1 (5 bases). This CDR3 is 12 amino acids long. The germline V gene encodes CDR1 KGHSY and CDR2 FQNENV. The V gene lost 7 bases and the J gene lost 8 bases, with 14 bases spanning the gap. In DNA, the CDR3 is TGTGCCAGCAACCCGGGGGGAAGAGGCTACACCTTC. This codes for CASNPGGRGYTF. Variable domain in full (rest from reference TRBV16 and TRBJ1-2): GEEVAQTPKHLVRGEGQKAKLYCAPIKGHSYVFWYQQVLKNEFKFLISFQNENVFDETGMPKERFSAKCLPNSPCSLEIQATKLEDSAVYFCASNPGGRGYTFGSGTRLTVV.

V and J are TRBV9 and TRBJ2-7; D may be TRBD1 (7 bases). This CDR3 comprises 15 residues. Per the germline V gene, CDR1 is SGDLS and CDR2 is YYNGEE. Deletions cut 3 bases from V and 1 base from J, with 14 bases between. The CDR3 sequence is CASSASEGASYEQYF. CDR3 nucleotide sequence: TGTGCCAGCAGCGCCTCGGAGGGGGCTTCCTACGAGCAGTACTTC.

This chain connects TRBV11-2 to TRBJ2-1, with D hard to call. The CDR3 spans 14 residues. Germline lookup yields CDR1 SGHAT and CDR2 FQNNGV. The V and J ends lost 10 bases and 0 bases respectively, with 13 bases between them. As DNA, the CDR3 is TGTGCCACGCGGCCGGAGAGCTCCTACAATGAGCAGTTCTTC. This gives the protein CATRPESSYNEQFF. Full variable domain (outside the CDR3, taken from reference TRBV11-2 and TRBJ2-1): EAGVAQSPRYKIIEKRQSVAFWCNPISGHATLYWYQQILGQGPKLLIQFQNNGVVDDSQLPKDRFSAERLKGVDSTLKIQPAKLEDSAVYLCATRPESSYNEQFFGPGTRLTVL.

The rearrangement uses TRBV7-2 and TRBJ1-3; tentatively, D is TRBD1 (5 bases). Trimming shortened V by 3 bases and J by 3 bases, and 12 bases separated the two germline ends. The germline V gene encodes CDR1 SGHTA and CDR2 FQGNSA. There are 15 residues in the CDR3. For the CDR3, the DNA is TGTGCCAGCAGCTTGGCCCTGGACATTGGAAACACCATATATTTT. Translation: CASSLALDIGNTIYF.